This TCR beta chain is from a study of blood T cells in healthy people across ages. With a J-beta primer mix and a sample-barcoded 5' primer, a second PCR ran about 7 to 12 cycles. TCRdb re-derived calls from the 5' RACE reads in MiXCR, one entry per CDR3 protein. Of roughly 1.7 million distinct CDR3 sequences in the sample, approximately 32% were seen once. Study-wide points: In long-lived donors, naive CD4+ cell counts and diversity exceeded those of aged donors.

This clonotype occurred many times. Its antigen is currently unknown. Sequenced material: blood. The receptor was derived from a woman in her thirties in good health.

As DNA, the CDR3 is TGTGCCACCAGCAGAGTTAGGGGTGGTTGGTACGAGCAGTACTTC. Amino acids: CATSRVRGGWYEQYF. The rearrangement joins TRBV15 to TRBJ2-7; weak D call: TRBD1 (5 bases). Germline CDR1 LNHNV, CDR2 YYDKDF (reference sequence). CDR3 length: 15 amino acids. Trimming took off 1 base at V and 4 bases at J, with 14 bases between the two ends. The full variable domain, completed using reference TRBV15 and TRBJ2-7, is DAMVIQNPRYQVTQFGKPVTLSCSQTLNHNVMYWYQQKSSQAPKLLFHYYDKDFNNEADTPDNFQSRRPNTSFCFLDIRSPGLGDTAMYLCATSRVRGGWYEQYFGPGTRLTVT.